Each of the 4 T cell receptor beta chains below was sequenced from the same sample in a study of Ad26.COV2.S vaccination and SARS-CoV-2 variants. Treatment specified: about 20 received Ad26.COV2.S at low or high dose, single or two shots; 5 received placebo; per-sample allocation not given. Samples were taken on day 63 after the first vaccine or placebo injection. The protocol was immunoSEQ multiplex PCR, while the TCRdb copy is restricted to in-frame clones and leaves out a portion. The sample lists 510,000 or so clones, roughly 89% occurring once. The material sequenced was peripheral blood, taken in a trial of Ad26.COV2.S vaccine versus placebo. These receptors came from a person between 18 and 60 years old who received the Ad26.COV2.S COVID-19 vaccine or a placebo.

The genes are TRBV30 and TRBJ2-7; D is unclear. CDR3 length equals 12 residues. Trimming shortened V by 6 bases and J by 0 bases, and 9 bases separated the two germline ends. CDR1 and CDR2 (germline): GTSNPN, SVGIG (reference sequence). The CDR3 DNA is TGTGCCTGCCGGGCCAGCTCCTACGAGCAGTACTTC. Translated, it gives CACRASSYEQYF.

This chain connects TRBV7-6 to TRBJ1-1; perhaps TRBD1 as D (5 bases). Germline CDR1 is SGHVS and CDR2 is FNYEAQ. CDR3 length: 15 residues. With 5 bases removed from V and 1 base from J, the gap between germline ends came to 14 bases. This chain's CDR3 is CASSVDDGGNTEAFF. Written as DNA, the CDR3 is TGTGCCAGCAGCGTAGACGACGGGGGGAACACTGAAGCTTTCTTT.

The gene calls are TRBV28 and TRBJ2-7; D might be TRBD2 (5 bases). This CDR3 region has 10 residues. The V gene lost 8 bases and the J gene lost 7 bases, with 9 bases spanning the gap. In germline, CDR1 is MDHEN, CDR2 SYDVKM. The CDR3 loop is CASQRIEQYF. CDR3 DNA sequence: TGTGCCAGCCAGCGGATTGAGCAGTACTTC.

V is TRBV6-2 or TRBV6-3 and J is TRBJ1-2, with 9 bases aligning to TRBD1. This CDR3 is built from 16 residues. Per germline, CDR1 MNHEY and CDR2 SVGEGT. After removal of 6 bases from V and 6 bases from J, the junction contained 14 bases not matched to a gene. The CDR3 coding sequence is TGTGCCAGCAGCCCCGATTGGGGACAGGGATCAGATGGCTACACCTTC. This codes for CASSPDWGQGSDGYTF.